This record looks at one TCR beta chain sequence and its context. The table lists this clonotype with a few counts. Its antigen is currently not known. No base qualities exist here, and no much larger clone lies one base off it. The record originates from a study of blood T cells in healthy people across ages (dated by TCRdb to between 2015 and 2016). In terms of the full investigation: In model experiments, template switching captured about one uniquely barcoded TCR beta cDNA molecule for every two T cells. Age-related changes in TCR beta repertoire diversity were measured in the study by deep sequencing normalized with unique cDNA molecular identifiers. The donors were divided into four age groups: young (average around 16 years), middle-aged (about 39), aged (under 70) and long-lived (nearly 85). For two donors (one aged 18 to 30 and one aged 80 or older), the study analyzed two additional independent replicas of 1 million unique cDNA reads from the same blood draw.

Systemically healthy Caucasian individuals from Russia, some 40 in total and aged about 6 to 90 years, were included as donors. About 10 milliliters of peripheral blood were collected from each donor into EDTA-treated Vacutainer tubes. Ficoll-Paque density-gradient centrifugation was used to isolate PBMCs, with at least 6 million per sample. Trizol reagent was used to extract total RNA from the PBMCs, yielding at least 6 micrograms per sample. The percentages of naive CD45RAhigh/CD27high T cells were determined by flow cytometry on a PBMC aliquot from every donor. Points the paper makes about the study in general: Since profiling was done on bulk unsorted PBMCs, naive and antigen-experienced compartments could not be conclusively compared. As age increased, observed TCR beta diversity per million T cells dropped in a roughly linear way, and a significant reduction was already evident by age 40. Compared with the aged group, the long-lived group had more naive CD4+ T cells, fewer expanded clones and increased TCR diversity, a pattern suggesting age selection. Observed TCR beta diversity correlated strongly with the percentage of naive T cells measured by flow cytometry. Estimates of total diversity based on one million sequenced T cells were considered lower bounds and underestimates. Because the CMV infection status of the donors was unknown, age-related changes in expanded clonotypes may potentially have been confounded.

The CDR3 spans 14 residues, from the cysteine through the phenylalanine. The read is trimmed to its CDR3 DNA, 42 bases read in frame from base 1. CDR1 and CDR2, per the germline V gene (reference sequence), are SEHNR and FQNEAQ. V and J lose 6 bases and 0 bases, and a span of 11 bases separates them. Library prep was done by 5' RACE. Sequencing was performed on an Illumina HiSeq 2500. The second PCR ran for roughly 7 to 12 cycles and used a J-beta primer mix along with a sample-barcoded 5' primer. A template-switch 5' adaptor carrying 12 random nucleotides introduced a unique molecular identifier onto each TCR beta cDNA molecule. At least 3 million CDR3-containing paired-end reads were obtained from each sample. First-strand cDNA synthesis was performed from all RNA using the Mint cDNA synthesis kit, with priming by a TRBC-specific oligonucleotide. All cDNA was treated with uracil-DNA glycosylase and then went through a first 18-cycle PCR with the universal primers M1SS and BC2_uni_R. As for the authors' bioinformatics: Normalization of each sample was performed by random selection of 1 million high-quality reads, each carrying a distinct molecular identifier. Instead of being binned into consensus sequences, reads with shared molecular identifiers were discarded. MiTCR, run with a Q25 quality threshold and the strictest error-elimination algorithm, handled CDR3 identification, clonotype clustering and error correction. A nonparametric unseen species model using Euler transformation provided a lower-bound estimate of total TCR beta diversity. TCRdb's own reprocessing of the public reads used fastp at Q25 and MiXCR and kept productive beta chains. Rows are unified per CDR3 protein, each entry keeping the most common DNA and genes. TCRdb's processing, not the authors' own work, is the source of the V and J calls. This sample is represented by approximately 780,000 distinct CDR3 sequences; around 25% of them were singletons. Together, the top ten hold over 2.5% of the sample.

The sample was also linked to a second study, of T cells of mothers and their children. The second study also describes: Nine systemically healthy Caucasian individuals, comprising three mothers and their six children, were included as donors. cDNA synthesis used all of the extracted RNA, with approximately 1.4 ug of RNA in each 15 ul reaction. Sample barcodes and 2-4 random nucleotides were added via the M1S primer in the second PCR. Over 8 million TCR beta CDR3 reads came from each mother, compared with around 3 million reads from each child. In both related and unrelated pairs, thymic selection shapes the output of TCR recombination in a similar way, with inherited differences having only a minor effect. Normalized repertoire overlap was always slightly but never significantly higher in related than unrelated mother-child pairs. With a sensitivity of approximately 93 clones per million clonotypes, no persistent microchimeric T cell clones were detected. To look for features that set related mother-child pairs apart from unrelated individuals, the researchers ran deep NGS to compare the TCR beta repertoires of mothers and children. On average, the children were roughly 10 +/- 4 years old, while the mothers were around 40 +/- 4 years old. After adapter ligation with NEBNext reagents, the libraries were sequenced on Illumina HiSeq 2000 with 100+100 nt paired-end reads. Mother and child libraries were prepared a month apart and sequenced in separate runs to prevent cross-contamination. Between roughly 450,000 and 2,200,000 distinct TCR beta clonotypes were identified per donor. Naive TCR beta clonotypes were estimated from low-frequency clonotypes matched to each donor's FACS-determined naive share, without sorting.

The receptor was isolated from a boy aged 10-17 years in good health. The chain joins TRBV7-9 to TRBJ2-5, with the D gene uncertain. What was sequenced was blood. CDR3 region: CASSSGPYQETQYF. The nucleotide sequence is TGTGCCAGCAGTTCTGGTCCGTACCAAGAGACCCAGTACTTC.